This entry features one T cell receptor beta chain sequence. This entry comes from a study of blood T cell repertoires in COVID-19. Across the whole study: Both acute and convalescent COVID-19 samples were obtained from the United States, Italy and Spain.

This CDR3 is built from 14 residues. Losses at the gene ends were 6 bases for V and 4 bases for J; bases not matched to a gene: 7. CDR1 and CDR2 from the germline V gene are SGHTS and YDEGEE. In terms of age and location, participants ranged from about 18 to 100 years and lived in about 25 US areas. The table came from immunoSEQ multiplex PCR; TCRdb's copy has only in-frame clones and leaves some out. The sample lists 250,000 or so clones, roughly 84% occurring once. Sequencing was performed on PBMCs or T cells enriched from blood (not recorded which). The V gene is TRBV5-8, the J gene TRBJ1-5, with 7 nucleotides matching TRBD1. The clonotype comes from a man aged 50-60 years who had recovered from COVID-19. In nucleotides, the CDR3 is TGTGCCAGCATAAAGGGACAGCTAAATCAGCCCCAGCATTTT. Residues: CASIKGQLNQPQHF.